This TCR beta chain was recorded in a study of shared clonotypes between healthy human individuals. V dropped 4 bases and J dropped 3 bases, with 12 bases sitting between them. This CDR3 contains 14 residues. CDR1 and CDR2 (germline): ENHRY, SYGVKD. Measured with immunoSEQ multiplex PCR; TCRdb has only the in-frame clones, and not every one. Of about 470,000 clones in the sample, 75% to 85% are singletons; the top ten hold roughly an eighth. The sequence derives from a middle-aged woman in good health. Some clones in this sample may be carry-over from other donors' samples. Source material: PBMCs. The genes are TRBV10-3 and TRBJ1-2; tentatively, D is TRBD1 (5 bases). The CDR3 reads CAISASQGHYGYTF. Here the CDR3 DNA reads TGTGCCATCAGTGCGTCCCAGGGACACTATGGCTACACCTTC.